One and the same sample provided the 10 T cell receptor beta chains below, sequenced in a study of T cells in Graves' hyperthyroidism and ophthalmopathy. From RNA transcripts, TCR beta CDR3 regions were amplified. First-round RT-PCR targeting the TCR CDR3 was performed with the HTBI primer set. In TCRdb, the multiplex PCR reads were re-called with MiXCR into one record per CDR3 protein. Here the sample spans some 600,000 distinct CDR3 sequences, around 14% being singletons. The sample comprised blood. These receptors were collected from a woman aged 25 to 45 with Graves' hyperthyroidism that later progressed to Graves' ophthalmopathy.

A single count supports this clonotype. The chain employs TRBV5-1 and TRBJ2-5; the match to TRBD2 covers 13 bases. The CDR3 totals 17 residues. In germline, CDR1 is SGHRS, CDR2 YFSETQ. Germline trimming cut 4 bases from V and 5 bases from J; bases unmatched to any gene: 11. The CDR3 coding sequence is TGCGCCAGCAGCCCCGGACTAGCGGGAGTTAGTTGGGAGACCCAGTACTTC. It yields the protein CASSPGLAGVSWETQYF.

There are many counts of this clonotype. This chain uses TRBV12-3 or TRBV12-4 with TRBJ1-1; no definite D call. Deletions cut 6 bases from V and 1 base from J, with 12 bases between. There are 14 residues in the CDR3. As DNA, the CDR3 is TGTGCCAGCAGCTCCCAGCCCTCGAACACTGAAGCTTTCTTT. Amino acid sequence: CASSSQPSNTEAFF.

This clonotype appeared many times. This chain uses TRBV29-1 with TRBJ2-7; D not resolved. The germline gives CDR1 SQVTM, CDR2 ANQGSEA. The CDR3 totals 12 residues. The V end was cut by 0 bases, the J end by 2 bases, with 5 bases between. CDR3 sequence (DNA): TGCAGCGTTGAAGACGGAACCTACGAGCAGTACTTC. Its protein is CSVEDGTYEQYF.

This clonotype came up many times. The CDR3 loop reads CASSMSVGYTF. As DNA, the CDR3 is TGTGCCAGTAGTATGAGTGTTGGCTACACCTTC. The rearrangement uses TRBV19 and TRBJ1-2; D is ambiguous. The CDR3 sequence is 11 residues long. Germline CDR1 reads LNHDA; CDR2 reads SQIVND (reference sequence). The V end lost 3 bases, the J end lost 7 bases, and 6 bases lay between the germline ends.

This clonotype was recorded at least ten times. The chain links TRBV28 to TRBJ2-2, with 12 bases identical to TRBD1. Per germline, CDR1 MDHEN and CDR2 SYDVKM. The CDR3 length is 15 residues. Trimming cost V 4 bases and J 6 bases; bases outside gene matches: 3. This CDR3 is CASSSGQGAPGELFF. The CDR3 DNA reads TGTGCCAGCAGTTCGGGACAGGGGGCCCCCGGGGAGCTGTTTTTT.

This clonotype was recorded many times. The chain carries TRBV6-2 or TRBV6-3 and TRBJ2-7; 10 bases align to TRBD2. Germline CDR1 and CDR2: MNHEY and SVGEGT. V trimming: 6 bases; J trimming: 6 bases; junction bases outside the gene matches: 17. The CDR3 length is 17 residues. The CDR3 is CASRGTKREGLWAEQYF. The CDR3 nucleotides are TGTGCCAGCAGGGGAACGAAGCGGGAGGGCCTTTGGGCCGAGCAGTACTTC.

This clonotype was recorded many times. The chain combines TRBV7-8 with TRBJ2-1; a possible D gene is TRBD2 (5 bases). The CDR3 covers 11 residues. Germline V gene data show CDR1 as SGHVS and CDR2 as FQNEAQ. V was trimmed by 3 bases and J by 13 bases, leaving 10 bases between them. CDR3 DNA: TGTGCCAGCAGCTTCGGGGATTCACAGTTCTTC. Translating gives CASSFGDSQFF. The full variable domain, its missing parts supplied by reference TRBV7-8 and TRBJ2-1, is GAGVSQSPRYKVAKRGQDVALRCDPISGHVSLFWYQQALGQGPEFLTYFQNEAQLDKSGLPSDRFFAERPEGSVSTLKIQRTQQEDSAVYLCASSFGDSQFFGPGTRLTVL.

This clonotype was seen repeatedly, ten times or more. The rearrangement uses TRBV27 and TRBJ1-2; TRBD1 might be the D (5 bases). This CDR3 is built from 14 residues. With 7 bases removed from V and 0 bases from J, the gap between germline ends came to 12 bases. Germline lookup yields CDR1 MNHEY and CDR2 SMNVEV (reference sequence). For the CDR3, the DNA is TGTGCCAGCATTGGGGCTGGGTCTAACTATGGCTACACCTTC. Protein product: CASIGAGSNYGYTF.

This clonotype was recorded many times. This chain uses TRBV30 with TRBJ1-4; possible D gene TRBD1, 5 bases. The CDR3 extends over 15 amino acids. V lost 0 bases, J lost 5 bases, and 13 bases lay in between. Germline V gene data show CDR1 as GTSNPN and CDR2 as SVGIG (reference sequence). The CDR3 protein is CAWSVTGLPNEKLFF. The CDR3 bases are TGTGCCTGGAGTGTCACGGGACTACCGAATGAAAAACTGTTTTTT.

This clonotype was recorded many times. The CDR3 protein is CAWSVSPVVTGELFF. CDR3 coding DNA: TGTGCCTGGAGTGTATCGCCCGTTGTCACCGGGGAGCTGTTTTTT. This chain joins TRBV30 and TRBJ2-2; the D is unclear. This CDR3 has 15 residues. V lost 0 bases and J lost 4, with 12 bases in between. Per the germline V gene, CDR1 is GTSNPN and CDR2 is SVGIG (reference sequence).